This TCR beta chain derives from a study of graft-versus-host responses after intestinal transplantation. As for the study in general: The recipients all started with anti-thymocyte globulin induction and then took tacrolimus and steroids for around 3 years. Study-level results: Recipient marrow harbored GvH clones, some of which surfaced first in ileum or blood. Levels of circulating GvH clones at their peak were associated with early post-transplant HvG declines.

As regards this clone: Its matching antigen is unknown.

The CDR3 spans 15 residues. Trimming took 0 bases from V and 5 from J; bases not matched to a gene: 3. Per the germline V gene, CDR1 is SGDLS and CDR2 is YYNGEE. The table came from immunoSEQ multiplex PCR; TCRdb's copy has only in-frame clones and leaves some out. The sample lists some 90,000 clones; roughly 92% were seen once. This specimen consisted of unstimulated CD8+ T cells sorted from spleen or lymph node cells, obtained before transplant. This chain links TRBV9 with TRBJ1-5; TRBD1 matches at 9 bases. The clonotype was recovered from a human donor who was the organ donor for an intestinal transplant. In DNA, the CDR3 is TGTGCCAGCAGCGTAGGGACAGGGGAGCATCAGCCCCAGCATTTT. It encodes CASSVGTGEHQPQHF.